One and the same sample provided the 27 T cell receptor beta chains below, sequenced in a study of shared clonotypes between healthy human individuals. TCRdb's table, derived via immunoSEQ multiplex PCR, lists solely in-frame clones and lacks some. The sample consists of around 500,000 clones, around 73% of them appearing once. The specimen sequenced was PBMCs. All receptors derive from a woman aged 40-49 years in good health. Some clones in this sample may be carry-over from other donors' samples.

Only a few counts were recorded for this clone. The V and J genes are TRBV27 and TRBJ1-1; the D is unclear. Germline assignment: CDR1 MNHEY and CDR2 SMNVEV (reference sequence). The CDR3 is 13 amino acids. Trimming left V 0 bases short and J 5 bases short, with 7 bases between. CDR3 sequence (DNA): TGTGCCAGCAGTTTATCTAAGGGAACTGAAGCTTTCTTT. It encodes CASSLSKGTEAFF.

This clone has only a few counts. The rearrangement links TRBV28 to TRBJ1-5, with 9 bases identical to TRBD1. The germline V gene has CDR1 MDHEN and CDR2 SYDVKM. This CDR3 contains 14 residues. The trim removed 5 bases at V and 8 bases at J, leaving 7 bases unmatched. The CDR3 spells CASSTGQGVKPQHF. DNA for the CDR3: TGTGCCAGCAGTACGGGACAGGGCGTCAAGCCCCAGCATTTT.

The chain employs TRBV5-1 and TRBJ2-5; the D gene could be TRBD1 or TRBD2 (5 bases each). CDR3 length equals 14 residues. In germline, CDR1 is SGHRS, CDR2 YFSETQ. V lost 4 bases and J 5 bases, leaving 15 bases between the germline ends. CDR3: CASSPGPEVETQYF. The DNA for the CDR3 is TGCGCCAGCAGCCCGGGGCCCGAGGTTGAGACCCAGTACTTC.

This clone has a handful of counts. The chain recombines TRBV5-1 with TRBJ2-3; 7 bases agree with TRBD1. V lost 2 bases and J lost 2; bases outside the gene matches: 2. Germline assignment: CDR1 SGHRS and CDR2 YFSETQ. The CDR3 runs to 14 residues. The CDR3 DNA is TGCGCCAGCAGCTTTGGACAGGCCACAGATACGCAGTATTTT. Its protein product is CASSFGQATDTQYF.

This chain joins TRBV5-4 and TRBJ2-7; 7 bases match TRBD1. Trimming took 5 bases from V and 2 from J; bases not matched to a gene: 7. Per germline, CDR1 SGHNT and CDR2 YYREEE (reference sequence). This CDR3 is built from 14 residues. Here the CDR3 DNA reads TGTGCCAGCAGATCCGACAGGGTCCCCTACGAGCAGTACTTC. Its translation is CASRSDRVPYEQYF. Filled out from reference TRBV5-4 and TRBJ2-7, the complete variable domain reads ETGVTQSPTHLIKTRGQQVTLRCSSQSGHNTVSWYQQALGQGPQFIFQYYREEENGRGNFPPRFSGLQFPNYSSELNVNALELDDSALYLCASRSDRVPYEQYFGPGTRLTVT.

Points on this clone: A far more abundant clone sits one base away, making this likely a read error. In DNA form, the CDR3 reads TGTGCCAGCAGTAGAACCGGGACAGGGGGCGGGCAGTACTTC. Residues: CASSRTGTGGGQYF. The chain joins TRBV2 to TRBJ2-7, with 12 positions matching TRBD1. The germline V gene has CDR1 SNHLY and CDR2 FYNNEI. This CDR3 has 14 amino acids. With V trimmed by 5 bases and J by 9 bases, 8 bases remained unmatched.

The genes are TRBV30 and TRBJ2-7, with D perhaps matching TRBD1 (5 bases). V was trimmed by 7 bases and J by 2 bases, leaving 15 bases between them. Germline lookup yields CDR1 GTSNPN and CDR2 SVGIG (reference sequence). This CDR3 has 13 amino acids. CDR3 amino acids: CAFKGFRTYEQYF. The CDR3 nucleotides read TGTGCCTTCAAGGGGTTCAGGACCTACGAGCAGTACTTC.

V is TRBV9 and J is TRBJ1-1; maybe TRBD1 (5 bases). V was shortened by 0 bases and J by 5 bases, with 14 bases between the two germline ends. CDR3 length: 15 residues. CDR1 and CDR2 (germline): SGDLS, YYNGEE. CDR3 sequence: CASSVEGAETTEAFF. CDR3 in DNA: TGTGCCAGCAGCGTAGAAGGGGCAGAAACGACTGAAGCTTTCTTT.

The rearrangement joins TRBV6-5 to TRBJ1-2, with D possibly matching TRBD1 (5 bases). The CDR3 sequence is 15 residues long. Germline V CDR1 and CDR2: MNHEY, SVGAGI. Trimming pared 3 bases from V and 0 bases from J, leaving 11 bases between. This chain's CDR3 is CASSYPGGANYGYTF. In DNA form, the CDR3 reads TGTGCCAGCAGTTATCCCGGGGGGGCTAACTATGGCTACACCTTC.

The CDR3 sequence is CASSLDRGPGETQYF. CDR3 bases: TGTGCCAGCAGCTTAGATCGCGGGCCCGGGGAGACCCAGTACTTC. The V and J genes are TRBV11-2 and TRBJ2-5; a possible D gene is TRBD2 (5 bases). Germline values: CDR1 SGHAT, CDR2 FQNNGV. With 0 bases removed from V and 5 bases from J, the gap between germline ends came to 13 bases. This CDR3 region has 15 residues.

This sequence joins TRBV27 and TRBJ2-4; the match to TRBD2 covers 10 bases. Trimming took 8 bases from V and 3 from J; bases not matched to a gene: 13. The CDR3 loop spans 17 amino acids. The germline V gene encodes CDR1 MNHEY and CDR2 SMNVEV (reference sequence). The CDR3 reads CASATSGLGYDKNIQYF. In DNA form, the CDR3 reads TGTGCCAGCGCGACTAGCGGGTTAGGATACGACAAAAACATTCAGTACTTC.

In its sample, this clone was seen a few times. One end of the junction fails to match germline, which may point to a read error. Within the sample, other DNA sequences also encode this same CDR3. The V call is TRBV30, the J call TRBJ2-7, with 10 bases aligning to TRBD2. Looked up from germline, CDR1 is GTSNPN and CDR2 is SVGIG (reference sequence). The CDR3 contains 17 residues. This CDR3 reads CAWSVGRTPSGRSEQYF. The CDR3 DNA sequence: TGTGCCTGGAGTGTGGGGAGAACACCTAGCGGGAGATCCGAGCAGTACTTT.

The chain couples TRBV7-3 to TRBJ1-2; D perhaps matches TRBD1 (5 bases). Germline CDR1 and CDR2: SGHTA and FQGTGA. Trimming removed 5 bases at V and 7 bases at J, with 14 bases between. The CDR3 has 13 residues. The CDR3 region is CASSPRVGGGYTF. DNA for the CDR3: TGTGCCAGCAGCCCCAGGGTTGGTGGTGGCTACACCTTC. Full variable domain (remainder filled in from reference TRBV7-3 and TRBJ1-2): GAGVSQTPSNKVTEKGKYVELRCDPISGHTALYWYRQSLGQGPEFLIYFQGTGAADDSGLPNDRFFAVRPEGSVSTLKIQRTERGDSAVYLCASSPRVGGGYTFGSGTRLTVV.

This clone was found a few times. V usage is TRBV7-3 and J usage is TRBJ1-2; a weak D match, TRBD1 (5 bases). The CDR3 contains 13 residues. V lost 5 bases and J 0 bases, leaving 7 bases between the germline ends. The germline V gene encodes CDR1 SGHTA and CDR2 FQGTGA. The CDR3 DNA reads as TGTGCCAGCAGCCCGGACACTAACTATGGCTACACCTTC. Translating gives CASSPDTNYGYTF.

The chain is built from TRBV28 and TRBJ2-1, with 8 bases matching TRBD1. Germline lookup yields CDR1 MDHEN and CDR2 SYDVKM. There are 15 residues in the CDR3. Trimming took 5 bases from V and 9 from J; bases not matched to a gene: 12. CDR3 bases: TGTGCCAGCAGTCCCGCGGACAGGGATGTTGGTGAGCAGTTCTTC. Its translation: CASSPADRDVGEQFF.

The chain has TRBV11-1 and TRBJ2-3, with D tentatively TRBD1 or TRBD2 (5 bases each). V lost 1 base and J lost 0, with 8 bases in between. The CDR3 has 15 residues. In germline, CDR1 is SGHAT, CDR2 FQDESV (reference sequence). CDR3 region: CASSLVGESTDTQYF. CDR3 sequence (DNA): TGTGCCAGCAGCTTAGTGGGGGAAAGCACAGATACGCAGTATTTT.

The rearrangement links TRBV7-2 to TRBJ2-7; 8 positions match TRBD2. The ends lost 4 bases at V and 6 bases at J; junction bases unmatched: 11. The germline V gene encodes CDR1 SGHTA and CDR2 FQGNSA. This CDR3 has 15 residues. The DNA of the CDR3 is TGTGCCAGCAGCTCACCTAGCGGGCACTCAGGCGAGCAGTACTTC. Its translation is CASSSPSGHSGEQYF.

This chain's CDR3 is CASSLGEASYEQYF. Here the CDR3 DNA reads TGTGCCAGCAGCCTCGGGGAAGCCTCCTACGAGCAGTACTTC. V and J are TRBV7-9 and TRBJ2-7; D is possibly TRBD2 (5 bases). V lost 5 bases, J lost 0 bases, and 11 bases lay in between. This CDR3 has 14 amino acids. Germline V gene lookup returns CDR1 SEHNR and CDR2 FQNEAQ (reference sequence).

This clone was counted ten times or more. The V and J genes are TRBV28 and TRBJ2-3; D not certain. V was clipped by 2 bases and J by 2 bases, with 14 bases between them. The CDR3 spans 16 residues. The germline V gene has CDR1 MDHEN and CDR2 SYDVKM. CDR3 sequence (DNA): TGTGCCAGCAGTTTACGTACCGACTCGAACACAGATACGCAGTATTTT. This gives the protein CASSLRTDSNTDTQYF.

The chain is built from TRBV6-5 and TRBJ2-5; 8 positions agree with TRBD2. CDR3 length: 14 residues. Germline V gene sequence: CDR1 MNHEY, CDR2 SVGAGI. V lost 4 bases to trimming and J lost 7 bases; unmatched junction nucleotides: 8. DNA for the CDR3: TGTGCCAGCAGTTTTAGCGGGGAGGGGGTGACCCAGTACTTC. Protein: CASSFSGEGVTQYF.

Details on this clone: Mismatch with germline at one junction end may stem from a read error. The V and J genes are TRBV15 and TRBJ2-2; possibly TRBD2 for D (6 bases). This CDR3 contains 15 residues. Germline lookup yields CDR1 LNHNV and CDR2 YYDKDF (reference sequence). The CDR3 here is CATSRDGSETGGLFF. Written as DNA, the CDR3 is TGTGCCACCAGCAGAGACGGCAGCGAGACCGGGGGGCTGTTTTTT.

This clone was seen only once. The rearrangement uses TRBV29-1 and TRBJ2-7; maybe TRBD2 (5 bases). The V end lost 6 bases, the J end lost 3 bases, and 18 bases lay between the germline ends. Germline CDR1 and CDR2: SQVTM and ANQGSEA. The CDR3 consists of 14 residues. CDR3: CSVQLSGLYYEQYF. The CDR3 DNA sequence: TGCAGCGTCCAATTGAGCGGCCTTTACTACGAGCAGTACTTC.

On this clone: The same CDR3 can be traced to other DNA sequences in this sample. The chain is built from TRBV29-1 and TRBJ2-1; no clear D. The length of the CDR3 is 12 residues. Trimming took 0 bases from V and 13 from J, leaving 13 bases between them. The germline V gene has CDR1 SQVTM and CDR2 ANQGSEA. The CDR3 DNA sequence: TGCAGCGTTGAAGAGCTGCAGGAATTACAGTTCTTC. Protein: CSVEELQELQFF.

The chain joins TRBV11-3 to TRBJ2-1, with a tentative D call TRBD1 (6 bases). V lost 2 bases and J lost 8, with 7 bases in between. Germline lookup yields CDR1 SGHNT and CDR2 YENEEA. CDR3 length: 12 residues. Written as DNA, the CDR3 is TGTGCCAGCAGCTTAAACAGGGATGAGCAGTTCTTC. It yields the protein CASSLNRDEQFF.

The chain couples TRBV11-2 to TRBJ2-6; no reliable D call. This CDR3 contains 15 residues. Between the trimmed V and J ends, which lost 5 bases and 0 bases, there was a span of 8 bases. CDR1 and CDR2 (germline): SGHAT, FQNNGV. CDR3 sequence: CASSDVSSGANVLTF. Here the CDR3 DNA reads TGTGCCAGCAGCGACGTAAGCTCTGGGGCCAACGTCCTGACTTTC.

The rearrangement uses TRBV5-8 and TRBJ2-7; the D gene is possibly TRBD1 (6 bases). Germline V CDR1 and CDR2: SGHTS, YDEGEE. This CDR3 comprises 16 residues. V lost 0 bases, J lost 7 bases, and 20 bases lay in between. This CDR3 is CASSLVAGDFPREQYF. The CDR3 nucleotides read TGTGCCAGCAGCTTGGTGGCAGGGGATTTCCCGCGAGAGCAGTACTTC.

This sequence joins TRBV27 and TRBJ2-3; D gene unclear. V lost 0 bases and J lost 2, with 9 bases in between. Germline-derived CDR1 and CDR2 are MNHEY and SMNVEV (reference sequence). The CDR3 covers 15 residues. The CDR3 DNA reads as TGTGCCAGCAGTTTATCCTACTCAGTCACAGATACGCAGTATTTT. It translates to CASSLSYSVTDTQYF.